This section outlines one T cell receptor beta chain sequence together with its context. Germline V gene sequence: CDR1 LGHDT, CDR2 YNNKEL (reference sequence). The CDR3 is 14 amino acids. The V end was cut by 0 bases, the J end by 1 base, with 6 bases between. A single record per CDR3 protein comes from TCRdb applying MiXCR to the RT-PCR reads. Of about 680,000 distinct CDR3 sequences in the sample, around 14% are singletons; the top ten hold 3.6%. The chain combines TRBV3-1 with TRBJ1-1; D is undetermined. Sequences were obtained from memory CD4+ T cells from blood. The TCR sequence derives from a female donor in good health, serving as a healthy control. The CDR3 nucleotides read TGTGCCAGCAGCCAAGATAATGGGAACACTGAAGCTTTCTTT. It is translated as CASSQDNGNTEAFF.